One sample yielded the 32 T cell receptor beta chains listed below, sequenced in a study of blood T cells in healthy people across ages. Primers used in a second PCR of roughly 6 to 11 cycles were a sample-barcoded 5' primer and a J-beta primer mix. One entry per CDR3 protein results from TCRdb running MiXCR on the 5' RACE reads. The sample lists about 1,800,000 distinct CDR3 sequences; over 25% were seen once. Sequencing was performed on blood. The receptors were gathered from a woman in her thirties in good health.

V usage is TRBV29-1 and J usage is TRBJ2-3, with 9 bases identical to TRBD2. Trimming cost V 4 bases and J 6 bases; bases outside gene matches: 8. From germline, CDR1 is SQVTM and CDR2 ANQGSEA. The length of the CDR3 is 14 residues. CDR3 coding DNA: TGCAGCGTTGGGGGGGCAGCGGGAGGTGATACGCAGTATTTT. It specifies CSVGGAAGGDTQYF.

The rearrangement links TRBV7-2 to TRBJ2-1, with 9 nucleotides matching TRBD2. Looked up from germline, CDR1 is SGHTA and CDR2 is FQGNSA. The CDR3 is made up of 12 amino acids. V trimming: 8 bases; J trimming: 8 bases; junction bases outside the gene matches: 4. CDR3 residues: CASAGGPYEQFF. CDR3 bases: TGTGCCAGCGCGGGGGGGCCGTATGAGCAGTTCTTC.

This clonotype has at least ten counts. The chain carries TRBV2 and TRBJ2-3, with 10 bases matching TRBD2. Germline V gene sequence: CDR1 SNHLY, CDR2 FYNNEI. This CDR3 is built from 14 residues. The J segment lost 4 bases and the V segment lost 6 bases, leaving 4 bases of the junction unmatched. The CDR3 loop is CASSFSGGPDTQYF. The CDR3 DNA sequence: TGTGCCAGCAGCTTTAGCGGGGGGCCAGATACGCAGTATTTT.

The genes are TRBV6-5 and TRBJ1-2; D unclear. V was shortened by 10 bases and J by 4 bases, with 10 bases between the two germline ends. Per germline, CDR1 MNHEY and CDR2 SVGAGI. The CDR3 has 11 residues. The CDR3 is CATRKVYGYTF. CDR3 sequence (DNA): TGTGCCACCCGGAAAGTCTATGGCTACACCTTC.

The chain uses TRBV7-9 and TRBJ2-5; no reliable D call. The CDR3 is 13 amino acids. V was cut by 2 bases and J by 7 bases, with 11 bases left in between. Looked up from germline, CDR1 is SEHNR and CDR2 is FQNEAQ (reference sequence). The CDR3 sequence is CASSLIMSGTQYF. The CDR3 DNA reads TGTGCCAGCAGCTTAATAATGTCGGGGACCCAGTACTTC.

This clonotype was seen a handful of times. The CDR3 sequence is CASSPLTRPYEQYF. In DNA form, the CDR3 reads TGTGCCAGCAGTCCGCTTACAAGACCCTACGAGCAGTACTTC. This chain links TRBV7-2 with TRBJ2-7; D remains ambiguous. Trimming cost V 6 bases and J 2 bases, with 14 bases left between them. Germline V CDR1 and CDR2: SGHTA, FQGNSA. The CDR3 runs 14 residues. The full variable domain, completed using reference TRBV7-2 and TRBJ2-7, is GAGVSQSPSNKVTEKGKDVELRCDPISGHTALYWYRQSLGQGLEFLIYFQGNSAPDKSGLPSDRFSAERTGGSVSTLTIQRTQQEDSAVYLCASSPLTRPYEQYFGPGTRLTVT.

This clonotype was detected many times. This chain connects TRBV29-1 to TRBJ2-1; 7 positions match TRBD2. Germline V gene sequence: CDR1 SQVTM, CDR2 ANQGSEA. The CDR3 is 13 amino acids. The junction had 9 bases not matched to a gene; V was cut back by 5 bases and J by 8 bases. In DNA form, the CDR3 reads TGCAGCGTTCCGAGCAGCGGGGTTCATGAGCAGTTCTTC. The encoded protein is CSVPSSGVHEQFF.

This clonotype has just a few counts. This chain joins TRBV5-1 and TRBJ1-4; 7 bases agree with TRBD1. The CDR3 runs 14 residues. The V gene end was trimmed by 0 bases and the J gene end by 8 bases; junction bases not matched to a gene: 4. Germline CDR1 is SGHRS and CDR2 is YFSETQ. CDR3 region: CASSLVQGDEKLFF. As DNA, the CDR3 is TGCGCCAGCAGCTTGGTTCAGGGGGACGAAAAACTGTTTTTT.

This clonotype was counted a few times. The genes are TRBV5-6 and TRBJ2-1; TRBD2 might be the D (5 bases). CDR1 is SGHDT and CDR2 is YYEEEE in the germline V gene. The CDR3 extends over 15 amino acids. V was shortened by 0 bases and J by 6 bases, with 13 bases between the two germline ends. In DNA form, the CDR3 reads TGTGCCAGCAGCTTGGTTTCCGCGGAGGCCAATGAGCAGTTCTTC. This codes for CASSLVSAEANEQFF.

This sequence joins TRBV4-1 and TRBJ2-1; 8 bases match TRBD2. The CDR3 sequence is 15 residues long. The V segment lost 2 bases and the J segment 8 bases; nucleotides outside the gene matches: 8. CDR1 and CDR2 from the germline V gene are MGHRA and YSYEKL. CDR3 loop: CASSQWSGSGDEQFF. In nucleotides, the CDR3 is TGCGCCAGCAGCCAATGGAGTGGTAGCGGGGATGAGCAGTTCTTC.

This clonotype has just a few counts. The chain has TRBV12-3 or TRBV12-4 and TRBJ1-6; D unclear. Trimming took off 10 bases at V and 8 bases at J, with 12 bases between the two ends. The CDR3 has 12 residues. The chain's CDR3 is CATTFGDSPLHF. CDR3 in DNA: TGTGCCACCACCTTCGGGGATTCACCCCTCCACTTT.

The chain uses TRBV28 and TRBJ2-5, with no clear D. Germline V gene data show CDR1 as MDHEN and CDR2 as SYDVKM. The CDR3 runs to 12 residues. V was clipped by 6 bases and J by 11 bases, with 16 bases between them. The chain's CDR3 is CASRPGPYGQYF. In nucleotides, the CDR3 is TGTGCCAGCAGACCCGGTCCCTACGGGCAGTACTTC. The full variable domain, its missing parts supplied by reference TRBV28 and TRBJ2-5, is DVKVTQSSRYLVKRTGEKVFLECVQDMDHENMFWYRQDPGLGLRLIYFSYDVKMKEKGDIPEGYSVSREKKERFSLILESASTNQTSMYLCASRPGPYGQYFGPGTRLLVL.

In DNA form, the CDR3 reads TGCAGTGCTAGGTCCGGAGCAGGGAGCGGCTACACCTTC. As protein: CSARSGAGSGYTF. The gene calls are TRBV20-1 and TRBJ1-2; a weak D match, TRBD1 (5 bases). The CDR3 totals 13 residues. V was trimmed by 3 bases and J by 8 bases, leaving 16 bases between them. CDR1 and CDR2 (germline): DFQATT, SNEGSKA (reference sequence).

V gene TRBV12-3 or TRBV12-4 combines with J gene TRBJ2-3, with D possibly matching TRBD1 (5 bases). This CDR3 has 15 amino acids. Deletions cut 5 bases from V and 4 bases from J, with 16 bases between. The CDR3 here is CASSPRREGADTQYF. The CDR3 region has the DNA TGTGCCAGCAGTCCACGCAGGGAAGGGGCAGATACGCAGTATTTT.

This chain joins TRBV7-9 and TRBJ2-3, with D perhaps matching TRBD2 (6 bases). With 8 bases removed from V and 4 bases from J, the gap between germline ends came to 7 bases. CDR1 SEHNR and CDR2 FQNEAQ come from the germline V gene (reference sequence). The CDR3 has 11 residues. The DNA of the CDR3 is TGTGCCAGCGGGGAGGCAGATACGCAGTATTTT. Amino acids: CASGEADTQYF.

The chain uses TRBV20-1 and TRBJ2-1; TRBD1 matches 10 bases. Germline V CDR1 and CDR2: DFQATT, SNEGSKA (reference sequence). With V trimmed by 5 bases and J by 5 bases, 9 bases remained unmatched. There are 15 residues in the CDR3. The CDR3 is CSAGTGARGNNEQFF. As DNA, the CDR3 is TGCAGTGCTGGGACAGGGGCGAGGGGGAACAATGAGCAGTTCTTC.

This clonotype has a handful of counts. The rearrangement links TRBV14 to TRBJ2-1, with 9 bases fitting TRBD2. The germline V gene encodes CDR1 SGHDN and CDR2 FVKESK. With 1 base clipped from V and 12 bases from J, the junction kept 13 bases outside the gene matches. The CDR3 is 16 residues long. The CDR3, as DNA: TGTGCCAGCAGCCAAGGACGGCGGGAGGGCTATTTACGGCAGTTCTTC. Translation: CASSQGRREGYLRQFF. Full variable domain (outside the CDR3, taken from reference TRBV14 and TRBJ2-1): EAGVTQFPSHSVIEKGQTVTLRCDPISGHDNLYWYRRVMGKEIKFLLHFVKESKQDESGMPNNRFLAERTGGTYSTLKVQPAELEDSGVYFCASSQGRREGYLRQFFGPGTRLTVL.

As for this clonotype: The germline gene is not matched at one end of the junction; a read error may be the cause. The chain uses TRBV5-1 and TRBJ1-1; D perhaps matches TRBD1 (6 bases). This CDR3 is built from 15 residues. Germline V gene data show CDR1 as SGHRS and CDR2 as YFSETQ. In nucleotides, the CDR3 is TGCGTCAGCAGCAAAAGGGAACAGGGGAACACTGAAGCTTTCTTT. Translation gives CVSSKREQGNTEAFF.

V usage is TRBV4-2 and J usage is TRBJ2-3; possibly TRBD1 or TRBD2 for D (6 bases each). The length of the CDR3 is 16 residues. The germline V gene has CDR1 LGHNA and CDR2 YNFKEQ. V was clipped by 3 bases and J by 0 bases, with 13 bases between them. CDR3 bases: TGTGCCAGCAGCCAGCCGGAGGGGGGAAGCACAGATACGCAGTATTTT. Protein product: CASSQPEGGSTDTQYF.

This chain links TRBV20-1 with TRBJ1-5; 9 positions agree with TRBD1. Germline CDR1 DFQATT, CDR2 SNEGSKA (reference sequence). The length of the CDR3 is 14 residues. V gave up 1 base and J gave up 6 bases; unmatched junction bases: 4. Written as DNA, the CDR3 is TGCAGTGCTAGAGGACAGGGGGAAGGTCAGCCCCAGCATTTT. Translated: CSARGQGEGQPQHF.

This clonotype turned up a few times. This chain connects TRBV30 to TRBJ1-5; D is ambiguous. Germline V gene lookup returns CDR1 GTSNPN and CDR2 SVGIG (reference sequence). The CDR3 is made up of 13 amino acids. V lost 3 bases, J lost 5 bases, and 11 bases lay in between. The DNA for the CDR3 is TGTGCCTGGAGACTCAATCCTGATCAGCCCCAGCATTTT. This gives the protein CAWRLNPDQPQHF.

The rearrangement joins TRBV20-1 to TRBJ1-2, with 7 bases identical to TRBD1. CDR3 length: 15 amino acids. Germline V gene lookup returns CDR1 DFQATT and CDR2 SNEGSKA (reference sequence). Trimming removed 3 bases from V and 8 bases from J; junction bases left unmatched: 15. The CDR3 nucleotides read TGCAGTGCTAGTGTGACAGGGATATCATCGAGGGGCTACACCTTC. It codes for CSASVTGISSRGYTF.

The chain is built from TRBV7-2 and TRBJ2-1, with 9 positions matching TRBD1. V lost 6 bases and J lost 9; bases outside the gene matches: 3. The length of the CDR3 is 12 residues. Germline-derived CDR1 and CDR2 are SGHTA and FQGNSA. In DNA form, the CDR3 reads TGTGCCAGCAGAGGGACAGGGTTTGAGCAGTTCTTC. This translates into CASRGTGFEQFF.

Worth noting for this clonotype: The junction shows a germline mismatch at one end, possibly a read error. This chain connects TRBV7-9 to TRBJ1-2, with TRBD1 identical over 7 bases. The CDR3 covers 12 residues. Germline V lookup: CDR1 SEHNR, CDR2 FQNEAQ (reference sequence). CDR3 region: CAGSSGTDGYTF. CDR3 coding DNA: TGTGCCGGCAGCTCGGGGACAGATGGCTACACCTTC.

The table lists this clonotype with many counts. The J gene is TRBJ2-7, the V gene TRBV7-2; no reliable D call. The germline V gene encodes CDR1 SGHTA and CDR2 FQGNSA. The CDR3 is made up of 16 amino acids. V lost 1 base and J lost 4, with 17 bases in between. For the CDR3, the DNA is TGTGCCAGCAGCTTAGGGTCGTGGCGGAGACAATACGAGCAGTACTTC. As protein: CASSLGSWRRQYEQYF.

In its sample, this clonotype was seen a few times. This chain links TRBV27 with TRBJ2-5; D not resolved. Germline-derived CDR1 and CDR2 are MNHEY and SMNVEV (reference sequence). This CDR3 spans 13 amino acids. With 8 bases removed from V and 7 bases from J, the gap between germline ends came to 17 bases. Here the CDR3 reads CASRRTVLGTQYF. The CDR3 DNA sequence: TGTGCCAGCCGGCGGACGGTGCTTGGGACCCAGTACTTC.

This clonotype was seen a few times. The rearrangement joins TRBV2 to TRBJ1-5; D possibly corresponds to TRBD1 (6 bases). V gave up 4 bases and J gave up 5 bases, with 15 bases separating them. This CDR3 has 15 amino acids. Germline V CDR1 and CDR2: SNHLY, FYNNEI. The CDR3 DNA follows: TGTGCCAGCAGTGCCCGGGGGGGGCAAGATCAGCCCCAGCATTTT. Protein sequence: CASSARGGQDQPQHF.

The chain couples TRBV5-1 to TRBJ2-3, with D possibly matching TRBD1 (5 bases). V lost 2 bases and J 5 bases, leaving 15 bases between the germline ends. The CDR3 covers 15 residues. Germline loops: CDR1 SGHRS, CDR2 YFSETQ. The DNA of the CDR3 is TGCGCCAGCAGCTTCCGACCAGGGTCCGAAGATACGCAGTATTTT. It codes for CASSFRPGSEDTQYF.

The CDR3 DNA reads as TGTGCCAGTGCCCTTACTACTGGCGGCAATGAGCAGTTCTTC. Its translation: CASALTTGGNEQFF. The chain couples TRBV2 to TRBJ2-1; D unresolved. The CDR3 runs to 14 residues. V shed 9 bases and J shed 6 bases, with 18 bases lying between them. Germline CDR1 SNHLY, CDR2 FYNNEI. The full variable domain, in which reference TRBV2 and TRBJ2-1 provide the parts outside the CDR3, is EPEVTQTPSHQVTQMGQEVILRCVPISNHLYFYWYRQILGQKVEFLVSFYNNEISEKSEIFDDQFSVERPDGSNFTLKIRSTKLEDSAMYFCASALTTGGNEQFFGPGTRLTVL.

This clonotype was counted only a few times. The genes are TRBV14 and TRBJ2-6; D is unclear. The CDR3 loop spans 14 amino acids. The V end lost 6 bases, the J end lost 3 bases, and 9 bases lay between the germline ends. Germline V gene lookup returns CDR1 SGHDN and CDR2 FVKESK. CDR3 sequence: CASSSMVGANVLTF. The CDR3 nucleotides are TGTGCCAGCAGTTCTATGGTTGGGGCCAACGTCCTGACTTTC.

In its sample, this clonotype was seen a few times. The rearrangement uses TRBV12-5 and TRBJ1-5, with D possibly being TRBD1 (6 bases). The CDR3 spans 14 residues. V gave up 1 base and J gave up 5 bases, with 9 bases separating them. Germline lookup yields CDR1 LGHNT and CDR2 FRNRAP. This CDR3 reads CASGLEGGYQPQHF. For the CDR3, the DNA is TGTGCTAGTGGTTTGGAAGGGGGTTATCAGCCCCAGCATTTT.

The sample holds a few counts of this clonotype. This chain uses TRBV20-1 with TRBJ1-3; tentative D call: TRBD1 (5 bases). The germline V gene has CDR1 DFQATT and CDR2 SNEGSKA (reference sequence). Trimming cost V 2 bases and J 1 base, with 18 bases left between them. The CDR3 consists of 17 residues. CDR3 nucleotide sequence: TGCAGTGCTAGACCCCAGACAGTTAGCCCTTCTGGAAACACCATATATTTT. As protein: CSARPQTVSPSGNTIYF.